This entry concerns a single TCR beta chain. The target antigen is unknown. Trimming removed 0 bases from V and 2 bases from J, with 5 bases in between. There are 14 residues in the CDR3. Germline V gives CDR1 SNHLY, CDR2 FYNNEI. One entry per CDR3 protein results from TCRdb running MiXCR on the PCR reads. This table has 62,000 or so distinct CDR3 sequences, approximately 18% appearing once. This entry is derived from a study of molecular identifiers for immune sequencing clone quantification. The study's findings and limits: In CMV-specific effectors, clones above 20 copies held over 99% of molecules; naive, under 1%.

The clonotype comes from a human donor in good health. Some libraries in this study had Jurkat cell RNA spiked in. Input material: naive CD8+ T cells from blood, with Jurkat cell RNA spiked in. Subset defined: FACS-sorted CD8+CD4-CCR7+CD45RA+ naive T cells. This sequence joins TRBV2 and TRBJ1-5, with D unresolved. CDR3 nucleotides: TGTGCCAGCAGTGAAGCCAGTGGCAATCAGCCCCAGCATTTT. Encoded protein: CASSEASGNQPQHF.